Shown below are 21 T cell receptor beta chains from a single sample sequenced in a study of blood T cell repertoires in COVID-19. Measured with immunoSEQ multiplex PCR; TCRdb has only the in-frame clones, and not every one. In the table there are about 220,000 clones, roughly 80% of which are singletons. The sequencing input was peripheral blood. These receptors originate from a woman in her 70s with COVID-19, enrolled during active disease.

J is TRBJ2-2 and V is TRBV24-1; D call uncertain. The CDR3 covers 15 residues. Germline V gene data show CDR1 as KGHDR and CDR2 as SFDVKD. The V end lost 3 bases, the J end lost 0 bases, and 7 bases lay between the germline ends. As DNA, the CDR3 is TGTGCCACCAGTGATCCTAAATCGAACACCGGGGAGCTGTTTTTT. Translated, it gives CATSDPKSNTGELFF.

This clone appeared a few times. The chain carries TRBV28 and TRBJ2-7; D remains ambiguous. This CDR3 spans 14 amino acids. V was clipped by 6 bases and J by 3 bases, with 15 bases between them. Germline V gene lookup returns CDR1 MDHEN and CDR2 SYDVKM. The CDR3 sequence: CASSLTQRFYEQYF. CDR3 bases: TGTGCCAGCAGCTTGACTCAGAGATTCTACGAGCAGTACTTC.

This clone has only one observation. The chain links TRBV6-4 to TRBJ2-1, with 8 bases that match TRBD1. The germline gives CDR1 MRHNA, CDR2 SNTAGT. The CDR3 totals 17 residues. J gave up 6 bases and V 2 bases, and 12 bases lay outside the gene matches. CDR3 coding DNA: TGTGCCAGCAGTGACCTAAGGGACAGGTTTAGGATCAATGAGCAGTTCTTC. Protein product: CASSDLRDRFRINEQFF.

V is TRBV10-3 and J is TRBJ1-1; 7 bases match TRBD1. The germline gives CDR1 ENHRY, CDR2 SYGVKD. This CDR3 spans 18 amino acids. Losses at the gene ends were 2 bases for V and 6 bases for J; bases not matched to a gene: 18. As DNA, the CDR3 is TGTGCCATCAGTGAGCCTTCCGGGGTTGGACAGGCCAGGGCTGAAGCTTTCTTT. Its translation is CAISEPSGVGQARAEAFF.

This chain connects TRBV5-4 to TRBJ2-7; D not certain. Germline V gene sequence: CDR1 SGHNT, CDR2 YYREEE (reference sequence). This CDR3 region has 14 residues. Trimming cost V 3 bases and J 1 base, with 11 bases left between them. CDR3 amino acids: CASSSRQTSYEQYF. Written as DNA, the CDR3 is TGTGCCAGCAGCTCCCGCCAGACATCCTACGAGCAGTACTTC.

Ten or more counts support this clone. DNA for the CDR3: TGTGCCAGCAGCGCGAAATGGACAGATAATTCACCCCTCCACTTT. This encodes CASSAKWTDNSPLHF. The chain combines TRBV9 with TRBJ1-6, with D possibly matching TRBD1 (6 bases). The CDR3 runs 15 residues. CDR1 is SGDLS and CDR2 is YYNGEE in the germline V gene. V was pared by 3 bases and J by 5 bases, with 12 bases between.

This rearrangement joins TRBV7-2 to TRBJ2-2, with TRBD2 matching over 7 bases. Trimming removed 4 bases from V and 5 bases from J; junction bases left unmatched: 7. Per germline, CDR1 SGHTA and CDR2 FQGNSA. The length of the CDR3 is 15 residues. CDR3 in amino acids: CASSSLAAGTGELFF. CDR3 DNA: TGTGCCAGCAGCTCCCTCGCAGCGGGGACCGGGGAGCTGTTTTTT.

This chain connects TRBV5-6 to TRBJ2-3; D is possibly TRBD2 (6 bases). The CDR3 runs to 15 residues. Per the germline V gene, CDR1 is SGHDT and CDR2 is YYEEEE. V was trimmed by 0 bases and J by 3 bases, leaving 11 bases between them. The CDR3 DNA follows: TGTGCCAGCAGCTTGGGGGTCGGGAGTACAGATACGCAGTATTTT. Its translation: CASSLGVGSTDTQYF.

This chain uses TRBV6-5 with TRBJ1-2; TRBD1 agrees at 9 bases. CDR1 is MNHEY and CDR2 is SVGAGI in the germline V gene. V lost 5 bases, J lost 4 bases, and 8 bases stayed unmatched. The CDR3 extends over 15 amino acids. Written as DNA, the CDR3 is TGTGCCAGCAGTACAGGACAGGGGAGATTCTATGGCTACACCTTC. Translating gives CASSTGQGRFYGYTF.

V and J are TRBV4-1 and TRBJ2-1; possibly TRBD2 for D (6 bases). The CDR3 totals 18 residues. Looked up from germline, CDR1 is MGHRA and CDR2 is YSYEKL. Trimming pared 6 bases from V and 0 bases from J, leaving 21 bases between. In DNA, the CDR3 is TGCGCCAGCAGAGACTACCGATTAGCGGATAGCTCCTACAATGAGCAGTTCTTC. It encodes CASRDYRLADSSYNEQFF.

V usage is TRBV18 and J usage is TRBJ2-2; TRBD2 matches at 12 bases. In germline, CDR1 is KGHSH, CDR2 LQKENI. The CDR3 consists of 17 residues. The trim removed 1 base at V and 4 bases at J, leaving 4 bases unmatched. The chain's CDR3 is CASSPRQLAGGTGELFF. CDR3 DNA sequence: TGTGCCAGCTCACCACGTCAACTAGCGGGGGGCACCGGGGAGCTGTTTTTT.

This clone was seen only a few times. The J gene is TRBJ2-2, the V gene TRBV6-2 or TRBV6-3; no clear D. The germline CDR1 and CDR2 sequences are MNHEY and SVGEGT. Trimming pared 2 bases from V and 6 bases from J, leaving 10 bases between. The CDR3 is made up of 14 amino acids. CDR3 region: CASSYVVRPGELFF. In DNA form, the CDR3 reads TGTGCCAGCAGTTACGTGGTGAGGCCCGGGGAGCTGTTTTTT.

This chain uses TRBV9 with TRBJ2-3; 10 bases align to TRBD2. The CDR3 covers 16 residues. Germline V gene sequence: CDR1 SGDLS, CDR2 YYNGEE. V shed 0 bases and J 6 bases; nucleotides not matched to a gene: 7. As DNA, the CDR3 is TGTGCCAGCAGCGTAGTGCCACTAGCGGGAACCGATACGCAGTATTTT. Translated: CASSVVPLAGTDTQYF.

V gene TRBV24-1 combines with J gene TRBJ2-1; TRBD2 agrees at 12 bases. V dropped 5 bases and J dropped 6; count of bases not matched to a gene: 4. Germline values: CDR1 KGHDR, CDR2 SFDVKD. This CDR3 spans 15 amino acids. The CDR3 protein is CATSALAGGPNEQFF. The CDR3 nucleotides read TGTGCCACCAGTGCCCTAGCGGGAGGGCCCAATGAGCAGTTCTTC.

This clone was counted once. The DNA of the CDR3 is TGTGCCAGCACCCCAACAGGGTATGGAGGCTACACCTTC. This translates into CASTPTGYGGYTF. The rearrangement joins TRBV6-5 to TRBJ1-2, with D tentatively TRBD1 (6 bases). The V end lost 7 bases, the J end lost 8 bases, and 17 bases lay between the germline ends. The CDR3 is 13 amino acids. The germline gives CDR1 MNHEY, CDR2 SVGAGI.

This clone appeared a few times. This chain joins TRBV11-2 and TRBJ1-3; D gene uncertain. This CDR3 contains 15 residues. V lost 5 bases to trimming and J lost 0 bases, with 11 bases between them. Germline CDR1 and CDR2: SGHAT and FQNNGV. CDR3 sequence reads: CASSAGLASGNTIYF. The CDR3 DNA sequence: TGTGCCAGCAGCGCCGGACTGGCCTCTGGAAACACCATATATTTT.

Only one count was recorded for this clone. The rearrangement uses TRBV7-2 and TRBJ2-6; D possibly corresponds to TRBD1 (6 bases). This CDR3 is 15 amino acids long. Trimming removed 4 bases from V and 4 bases from J, with 11 bases in between. Germline-derived CDR1 and CDR2 are SGHTA and FQGNSA. CDR3 region: CASSYRVPGANVLTF. In nucleotides, the CDR3 is TGTGCCAGCAGCTACAGGGTTCCCGGGGCCAACGTCCTGACTTTC.

V is TRBV11-1 and J is TRBJ2-1, with 8 bases lining up with TRBD2. The CDR3 sequence is 16 residues long. The V and J ends lost 4 bases and 0 bases, in that order; junction bases with no gene match: 5. The germline V gene encodes CDR1 SGHAT and CDR2 FQDESV (reference sequence). DNA for the CDR3: TGTGCCAGCAGCTCAGCGGGAGACTCCTCCTACAATGAGCAGTTCTTC. Protein: CASSSAGDSSYNEQFF.

V gene TRBV30 combines with J gene TRBJ2-1; D might be TRBD2 (6 bases). V was pared by 3 bases and J by 2 bases, with 11 bases between. CDR3 length: 14 residues. Germline assignment: CDR1 GTSNPN and CDR2 SVGIG (reference sequence). In DNA, the CDR3 is TGTGCCTGGAGCCCGACGGGAGCCTACAATGAGCAGTTCTTC. Protein sequence: CAWSPTGAYNEQFF.

The chain combines TRBV3-1 (or the pseudogene TRBV3-2) with TRBJ1-2; TRBD1 matches 8 bases. The J segment lost 8 bases and the V segment lost 4 bases, leaving 12 bases of the junction unmatched. The CDR3 spans 15 residues. CDR1 LGHDT and CDR2 YNNKEL come from the germline V gene (reference sequence). CDR3 sequence: CASSPQYRGARGYTF. The CDR3 coding sequence is TGTGCCAGCAGCCCACAATACAGGGGGGCGCGGGGCTACACCTTC.

In its sample, this clone was seen a few times. The chain recombines TRBV2 with TRBJ1-6, with D perhaps TRBD1 (5 bases). CDR3 length: 15 amino acids. Trimming left V 8 bases short and J 10 bases short, with 21 bases between. Germline values: CDR1 SNHLY, CDR2 FYNNEI. DNA of the CDR3: TGTGCCAGCTCCGACGGAGGCGGGGCAAGCTCACCCCTCCACTTT. This translates into CASSDGGGASSPLHF.